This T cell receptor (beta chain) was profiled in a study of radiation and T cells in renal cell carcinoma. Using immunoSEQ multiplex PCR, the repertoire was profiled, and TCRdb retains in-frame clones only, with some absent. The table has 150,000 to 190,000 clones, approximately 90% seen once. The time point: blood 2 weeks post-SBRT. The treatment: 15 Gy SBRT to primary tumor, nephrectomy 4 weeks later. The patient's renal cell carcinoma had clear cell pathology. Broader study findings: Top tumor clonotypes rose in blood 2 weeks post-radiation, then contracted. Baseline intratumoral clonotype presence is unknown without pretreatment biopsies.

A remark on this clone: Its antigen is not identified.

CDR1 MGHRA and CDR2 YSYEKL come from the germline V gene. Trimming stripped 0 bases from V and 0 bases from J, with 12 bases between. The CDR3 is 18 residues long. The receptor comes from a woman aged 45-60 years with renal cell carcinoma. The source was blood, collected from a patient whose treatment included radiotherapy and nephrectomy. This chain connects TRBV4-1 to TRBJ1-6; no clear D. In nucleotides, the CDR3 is TGCGCCAGCAGCCAAGAACCACGGGAAAGCTCCTATAATTCACCCCTCCACTTT. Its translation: CASSQEPRESSYNSPLHF.